This T cell receptor beta chain comes out of a study of T-cell reconstitution after alpha-beta-depleted transplantation in children. Researchers prepared the TCRbeta library using unique molecular identifiers, the study reports. TCRdb reprocessed the PCR reads with MiXCR, giving one entry per CDR3 protein. The sample includes approximately 98,000 distinct CDR3 sequences, about 6% of them seen just once. Trimming pared 1 base from V and 9 bases from J, leaving 10 bases between. The CDR3 is made up of 13 amino acids. The germline CDR1 and CDR2 sequences are SGHAT and FQNNGV. This clonotype was counted only a few times.

Sequencing was performed on PBMCs, mostly from graft donor cells, taken 360 days after TCRalphabeta/CD19-depleted stem cell transplant. This chain connects TRBV11-2 to TRBJ2-4, with D perhaps matching TRBD1 or TRBD2 (5 bases each). This TCR derives from a male patient between 2 and 10 years old who had a stem cell transplant for acute lymphoblastic leukemia, so the T cells may come from the graft donor. DNA of the CDR3: TGTGCCAGCAGCTTAGGGGGGTATAGCATTCAGTACTTC. This codes for CASSLGGYSIQYF.